This T cell receptor (beta chain) was recovered during a study of vaccination and CD4 T cells after COVID-19. Study overall: Collection of post-COVID samples occurred a median approximately 100 days after diagnosis, spanning a range of 35 to 161. Following dose two, a median roughly 72 days (range 14 to 241) passed before post-vaccine samples were taken.

Researchers used the Oncomine TCR Beta short-read assay to sequence DNA from cultured CD4+ T cells. TCRdb analysed the PCR reads with MiXCR anew, one entry per CDR3 protein. The table has some 4,000 distinct CDR3 sequences, less than 65% seen once; the top ten hold 31%. CDR3 length: 18 amino acids. With 7 bases clipped from V and 0 bases from J, the junction kept 12 bases outside the gene matches. The germline V gene has CDR1 MNHEY and CDR2 SVGEGT. Treatment indicated: approximately 11-day PBMC culture with coronavirus spike peptide pools or control peptides (ViraFEST assay). The collection of CD4+ T cells from the unexposed donor took place before the COVID-19 pandemic (2011-2018). Following expansion of antigen-specific T cells with peptide pools, ViraFEST then sequenced TCRs. Study results and caveats: Among reactive clones from convalescent patients, a median around 90% appeared only post-vaccination.

As concerns this clonotype: Its target is unknown.

The TCR comes from a human donor in good health. Input material: CD4+ T cells from blood, cultured in vitro. The V gene is TRBV6-2 or TRBV6-3, the J gene TRBJ2-1, with 10 bases fitting TRBD2. CDR3 in DNA: TGTGCCAGCACCAAGGAGTCACTAGCGGGAAGCTCCTACAATGAGCAGTTCTTC. It encodes CASTKESLAGSSYNEQFF.